Sequencing of this T cell receptor (beta chain) was carried out in a study of blood T cell repertoires in COVID-19. This CDR3 spans 15 amino acids. Trimming at V came to 3 bases and at J to 3 bases, leaving 9 bases not matched to a gene. CDR1 is GTSNPN and CDR2 is SVGIG in the germline V gene (reference sequence). Here immunoSEQ multiplex PCR was the method, and the copy in TCRdb shows in-frame clones only, minus some. Here the sample spans 250,000 or so clones, roughly 89% being singletons. The source is a woman in her 30s with active or convalescent COVID-19. The chain employs TRBV30 and TRBJ2-7; 9 bases are a match to TRBD1. Sequencing was performed on peripheral blood. The CDR3, as DNA: TGTGCCTGGAGCCCAGGGGACAGGGTGGTCTACGAGCAGTACTTC. This translates into CAWSPGDRVVYEQYF.